This TCR beta chain originates from a study of blood T cell repertoires in COVID-19. Participants came from fewer than 25 US areas, aged roughly 18 to 95 years. Participant-given clinical history determined each cohort assignment. Each recovered donor of Cohort 3 presented with two negative PCRs, clearance, or symptom resolution. Per the original data handling: It was from reference gene primer amplification that nucleated cell counts were estimated. The repertoire was sequenced with immunoSEQ multiplex PCR; TCRdb's copy has only in-frame clones and lacks some. Clonal size and the V and J genes are those of that table, whereas D and trimming came from the DNA. The sample lists 200,000 or so clones, 80% to 85% seen once, with around 7.5% in the top ten. CDR1 and CDR2 from the germline V gene are LGHNA and YNFKEQ. The CDR3 loop spans 14 amino acids. The V and J ends lost 5 bases and 0 bases respectively, with 10 bases between them.

Material: PBMCs or T cells enriched from blood (not recorded which). The chain has TRBV4-2 and TRBJ1-1; D remains ambiguous. This clonotype was obtained from a man in his forties who had recovered from COVID-19. The CDR3 is CASSLGTVNTEAFF. The CDR3 DNA sequence: TGTGCCAGCAGCTTGGGTACAGTGAACACTGAAGCTTTCTTT.